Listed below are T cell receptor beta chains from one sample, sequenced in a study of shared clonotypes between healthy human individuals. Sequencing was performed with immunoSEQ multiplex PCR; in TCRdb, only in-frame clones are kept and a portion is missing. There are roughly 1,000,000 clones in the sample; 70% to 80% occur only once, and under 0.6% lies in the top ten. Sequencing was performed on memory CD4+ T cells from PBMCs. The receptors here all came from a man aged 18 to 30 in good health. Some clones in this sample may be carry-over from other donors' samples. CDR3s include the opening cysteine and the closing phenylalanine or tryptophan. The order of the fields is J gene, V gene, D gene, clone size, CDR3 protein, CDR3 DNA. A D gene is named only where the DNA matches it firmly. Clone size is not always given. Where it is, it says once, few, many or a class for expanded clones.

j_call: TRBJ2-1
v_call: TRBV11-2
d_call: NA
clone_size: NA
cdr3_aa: CASSFTTGSYNEQFF
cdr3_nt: TGTGCCAGCAGCTTTACTACAGGCTCCTACAATGAGCAGTTCTTC

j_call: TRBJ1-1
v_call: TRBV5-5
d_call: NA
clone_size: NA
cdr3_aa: CASRDALSNTEAFF
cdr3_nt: TGTGCCAGCAGGGACGCCCTGTCCAACACTGAAGCTTTCTTT

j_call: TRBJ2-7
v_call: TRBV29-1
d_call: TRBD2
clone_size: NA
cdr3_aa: CSVGSSGSYEQYF
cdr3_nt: TGCAGCGTTGGGTCTAGCGGGTCCTACGAGCAGTACTTC

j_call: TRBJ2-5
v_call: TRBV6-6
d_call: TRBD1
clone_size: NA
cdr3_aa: CASTRDRVQETQYF
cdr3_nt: TGTGCCAGCACGAGGGACAGGGTTCAAGAGACCCAGTACTTC

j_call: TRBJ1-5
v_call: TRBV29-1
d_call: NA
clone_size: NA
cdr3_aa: CSVAWDWVGPQHF
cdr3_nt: TGCAGCGTGGCATGGGATTGGGTTGGGCCCCAGCATTTT

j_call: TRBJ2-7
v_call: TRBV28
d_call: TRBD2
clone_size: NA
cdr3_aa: CASSFVAGGTLYEQYF
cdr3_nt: TGTGCCAGCAGTTTTGTCGCGGGAGGTACCTTATACGAGCAGTACTTC

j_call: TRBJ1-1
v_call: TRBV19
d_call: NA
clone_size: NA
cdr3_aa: CASSDRKVEAFF
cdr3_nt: TGTGCCAGTAGTGACAGAAAAGTAGAAGCTTTCTTT

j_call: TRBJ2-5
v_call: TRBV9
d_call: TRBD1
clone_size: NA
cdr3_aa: CASSVSGTGGQETQYF
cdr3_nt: TGTGCCAGCAGCGTATCCGGGACAGGGGGACAAGAGACCCAGTACTTC

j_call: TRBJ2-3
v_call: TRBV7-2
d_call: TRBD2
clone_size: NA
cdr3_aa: CASSLGLAGAQDTQYF
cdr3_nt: TGTGCCAGCAGCTTAGGACTAGCGGGTGCACAAGATACGCAGTATTTT

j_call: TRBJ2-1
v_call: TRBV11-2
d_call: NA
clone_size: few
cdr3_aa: CASRAQGYNEQFF
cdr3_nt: TGTGCCAGCAGGGCACAGGGTTACAATGAGCAGTTCTTC